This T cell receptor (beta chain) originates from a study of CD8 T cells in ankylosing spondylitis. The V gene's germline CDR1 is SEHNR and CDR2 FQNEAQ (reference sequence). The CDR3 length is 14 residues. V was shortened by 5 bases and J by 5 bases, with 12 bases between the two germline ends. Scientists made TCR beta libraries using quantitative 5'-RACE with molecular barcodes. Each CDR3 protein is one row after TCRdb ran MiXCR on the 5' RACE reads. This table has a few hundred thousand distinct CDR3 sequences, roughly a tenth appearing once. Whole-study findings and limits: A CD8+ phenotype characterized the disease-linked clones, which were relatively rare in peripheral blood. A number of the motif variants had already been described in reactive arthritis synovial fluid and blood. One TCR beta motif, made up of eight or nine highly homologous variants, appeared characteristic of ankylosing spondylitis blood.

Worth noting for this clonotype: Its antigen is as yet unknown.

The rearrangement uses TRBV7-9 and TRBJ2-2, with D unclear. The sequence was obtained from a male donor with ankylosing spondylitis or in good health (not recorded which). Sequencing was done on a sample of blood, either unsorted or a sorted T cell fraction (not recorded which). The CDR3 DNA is TGTGCCAGCAGCCCGGGTCGGCATACCGGGGAGCTGTTTTTT. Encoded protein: CASSPGRHTGELFF.